The rows below give T cell receptor beta chains drawn from one sample of a study of blood T cells in healthy people across ages. TCRdb re-called the 5' RACE reads with MiXCR, one entry per CDR3 protein. The profile shows some 1.4 million distinct CDR3 sequences, approximately 40% of them singletons. Sequenced input: blood. These receptors all stem from a woman aged 18-29 years in good health. CDR3s include the opening cysteine and the closing phenylalanine or tryptophan. The D gene is left open where the match is weak. The size of a clone is reported for some rows only, either as once, few or many, or as a class for expanded clones.

. | TRBD1 | TRBJ1-5 | TRBV29-1 | TGCAGCGCTTGGACAGGGGGCCTTAATCAGCCCCAGCATTTT | CSAWTGGLNQPQHF
. | . | TRBJ2-1 | TRBV7-9 | TGTACCAGCAGCTTAGGTCCAGCGGAAAATTACAATGAGCAGTTCTTC | CTSSLGPAENYNEQFF
. | . | TRBJ1-2 | TRBV20-1 | TGCAGTGCTAGAGCCAGCAAGGAGTATGGCTACACCTTC | CSARASKEYGYTF
. | . | TRBJ2-5 | TRBV20-1 | TGCAGTGCTAGAGACAGGTACTCCAACCCTGGAATGACTAGTGAGACCCAGTACTTC | CSARDRYSNPGMTSETQYF
. | . | TRBJ2-6 | TRBV28 | TGTGCCAGTTTCTCCAGGGATCCGGCTGGGGCCAACGTCCTGACTTTC | CASFSRDPAGANVLTF
few | . | TRBJ1-1 | TRBV4-1 | TGCGCCAGCAGCCAAGGCGCACAGGCGAACACTGAAGCTTTCTTT | CASSQGAQANTEAFF
few | . | TRBJ1-1 | TRBV6-5 | TGTGCCAGCAGCCGCGGTATCGTCGCCACTGAAGCTTTCTTT | CASSRGIVATEAFF
. | TRBD1 | TRBJ2-7 | TRBV20-1 | TGCAGTGCTAGCGGACAGGGTGGCTACGAGCAGTACTTC | CSASGQGGYEQYF
. | TRBD1 | TRBJ1-2 | TRBV7-8 | TGTGCCAGCAGGCGGGGGACAGGGGGCGCAAAGGGCTACACCTTC | CASRRGTGGAKGYTF
. | . | TRBJ2-5 | TRBV7-2 | TGTGCCAGCAGCTTCCTCGCTGCAGGGGCCCAAGAGACCCAGTACTTC | CASSFLAAGAQETQYF
. | . | TRBJ1-1 | TRBV28 | TGTGCCAGCAAGAGGGGCCCTACGAACACTGAAGCTTTCTTT | CASKRGPTNTEAFF
. | . | TRBJ2-5 | TRBV10-3 | TGTGCCATCAGTGAGTCGGGTAACGTTTGGAGGGAGACCCAGTACTTC | CAISESGNVWRETQYF
few | TRBD1 | TRBJ2-1 | TRBV29-1 | TGCAGTCACCAAATGGGACAGATCATAACCTCCTACAATGAGCAGTTCTTC | CSHQMGQIITSYNEQFF
few | TRBD1 | TRBJ1-1 | TRBV7-9 | TGTGCCAGCAGCTCAGAGGGGGCACGAGACACTGAAGCTTTCTTT | CASSSEGARDTEAFF